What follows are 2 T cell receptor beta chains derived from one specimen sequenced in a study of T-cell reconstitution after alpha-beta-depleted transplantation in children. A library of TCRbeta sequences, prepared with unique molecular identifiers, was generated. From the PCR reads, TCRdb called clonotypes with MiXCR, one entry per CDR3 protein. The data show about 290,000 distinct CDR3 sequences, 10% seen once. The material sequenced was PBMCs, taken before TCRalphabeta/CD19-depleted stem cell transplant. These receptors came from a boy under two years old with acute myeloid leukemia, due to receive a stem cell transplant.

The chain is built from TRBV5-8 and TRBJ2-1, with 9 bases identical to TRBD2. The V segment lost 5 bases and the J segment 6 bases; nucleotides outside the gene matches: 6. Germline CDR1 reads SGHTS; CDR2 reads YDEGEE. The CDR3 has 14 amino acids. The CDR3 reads CASRSSGKGNEQFF. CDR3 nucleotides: TGTGCCAGCAGGTCTAGCGGGAAGGGCAATGAGCAGTTCTTC. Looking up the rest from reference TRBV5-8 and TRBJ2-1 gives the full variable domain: EAGVTQSPTHLIKTRGQQATLRCSPISGHTSVYWYQQALGLGLQFLLWYDEGEERNRGNFPPRFSGRQFPNYSSELNVNALELEDSALYLCASRSSGKGNEQFFGPGTRLTVL.

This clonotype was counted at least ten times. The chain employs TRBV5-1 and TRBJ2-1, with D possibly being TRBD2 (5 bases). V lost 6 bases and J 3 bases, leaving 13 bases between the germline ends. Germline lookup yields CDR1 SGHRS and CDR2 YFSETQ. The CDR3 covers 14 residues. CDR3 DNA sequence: TGCGCCAGCACCGTCCCGACTAACTACAATGAGCAGTTCTTC. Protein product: CASTVPTNYNEQFF.